The following is a TCR beta chain sequence with its context. The antigen remains unidentified. This sample was included in a study of cytomegalovirus exposure and HLA in healthy donors. General study results and limits: A later analysis linked 15,000 to 20,000 TCR beta sequences to HLA alleles at 0.05 false discovery rate. TCR beta V- and J-gene trimming, according to a later analysis, was linked to a missense DCLRE1C variant.

The CDR3 extends over 17 amino acids. The germline V gene encodes CDR1 SGHTA and CDR2 FQGNSA. Trimming cost V 1 base and J 4 bases; bases outside gene matches: 9. 13 Jbeta primers and 60 Vbeta primers were used for the PCR. Measured with immunoSEQ multiplex PCR; TCRdb has only the in-frame clones, and not every one. The sample has about 160,000 clones; about four fifths are singletons. Material: PBMCs. This sequence joins TRBV7-2 and TRBJ2-5, with 10 bases fitting TRBD2. The clonotype originates from a man in his fifties or sixties in good health and CMV-seropositive. The CDR3 region has the DNA TGTGCCAGCAGCTTAGGGGCTAGCGGGAGAGTCGGAGAGACCCAGTACTTC. It yields the protein CASSLGASGRVGETQYF.